The 7 T cell receptor beta chains below were found in one sample sequenced in a study of T cell clonality in common variable immunodeficiency. Whole-study findings and limits: Reportedly, TCR beta sequences from common variable immunodeficiency showed fewer deletions and N-nucleotide insertions.

Which antigens these TCRs recognize remains unknown. Clones were sequenced by immunoSEQ multiplex PCR, and TCRdb holds only the in-frame ones, with some missing. The sample has about 34,000 clones, none seen only once; the top ten hold approximately 6.8%. Source material: peripheral blood mononuclear cells. The source of these receptors is a human donor with common variable immunodeficiency.

This clone was seen a few times. The read gets to within 3 residues of the CDR3 end, and the germline J gene fills in the rest. The rearrangement joins TRBV19 to TRBJ2-6; the match to TRBD2 covers 8 bases. CDR1 and CDR2 (germline): LNHDA, SQIVND (reference sequence). This CDR3 has 16 amino acids. V was pared by 9 bases and J by 2 bases, with 9 bases of the junction left unmatched. The CDR3 loop reads CASGREALPGANVLTF. CDR3 DNA (partial): TGTGCCAGCGGGCGGGAGGCCCTACCTGGGGCCAACGTC.

Worth noting for this clone: The read ends 3 residues shy of where the CDR3 ends; the end is completed using the germline J gene. The V gene is TRBV30, the J gene TRBJ2-7; TRBD2 agrees at 10 bases. This CDR3 has 15 amino acids. Germline CDR1 and CDR2: GTSNPN and SVGIG (reference sequence). The trim removed 8 bases at V and 3 bases at J, leaving 13 bases unmatched. This chain's CDR3 is CASTPSGRAIYEQYF. The part of the CDR3 DNA that was read is TGTGCCAGTACCCCAAGCGGGAGGGCCATCTACGAG.

The table lists this clone with many counts. The CDR3 extends 3 residues past the end of the read, so its final part is completed from the germline J gene. The chain couples TRBV30 to TRBJ2-1, with D possibly TRBD2 on 7 matching bases. This CDR3 spans 13 amino acids. CDR1 and CDR2 (germline): GTSNPN, SVGIG (reference sequence). V dropped 4 bases and J dropped 7 bases, with 14 bases sitting between them. The CDR3: CAWIKGGMNEQFF. Incomplete CDR3 DNA: TGTGCCTGGATTAAGGGGGGGATGAATGAG.

At least ten counts were recorded for this clone. Read sequence stops 3 residues before the CDR3 end, and the germline J gene provides the missing end. The chain recombines TRBV19 with TRBJ2-1; 11 nucleotides agree with TRBD2. There are 16 residues in the CDR3. Per germline, CDR1 LNHDA and CDR2 SQIVND (reference sequence). V lost 5 bases to trimming and J lost 2 bases; unmatched junction nucleotides: 5. Here the CDR3 reads CASSETSGRPYNEQFF. The part of the CDR3 DNA that was read is TGTGCCAGTAGTGAAACTAGCGGGAGACCCTACAATGAG.

This clone has at least ten counts. The observed sequence ends 3 residues before the CDR3 terminus, with the missing tail filled in from the germline J gene. The chain couples TRBV5-1 to TRBJ1-1; tentatively, D is TRBD1 (5 bases). Per germline, CDR1 SGHRS and CDR2 YFSETQ. This CDR3 is built from 15 residues. Trimming left V 2 bases short and J 4 bases short, with 15 bases between. The part of the CDR3 DNA that was read is TGCGCCAGCAGCTTCACGTCAGGGTTGGGCACTGAA. The encoded protein is CASSFTSGLGTE. The whole CDR3 reads CASSFTSGLGTEAFF.

This clone was seen only a few times. The CDR3 is cut off 3 residues early in the read; its end comes from the germline J gene. The chain has TRBV2 and TRBJ2-5; TRBD2 matches 11 bases. V was clipped by 6 bases and J by 5 bases; unmatched bases: 2. Germline CDR1 SNHLY, CDR2 FYNNEI. The CDR3 covers 13 residues. The part of the CDR3 DNA that was read is TGTGCCAGCAGGGGACTAGCGGTGGAGACC. This encodes CASRGLAVET. The CDR3 in full is CASRGLAVETQYF.

On this clone: The read falls 3 residues short of the CDR3 end, and the missing part is taken from the germline J gene. The V call is TRBV7-3, the J call TRBJ1-3; no clear D. Deletions cut 4 bases from V and 2 bases from J, with 9 bases between. Germline CDR1 reads SGHTA; CDR2 reads FQGTGA. The CDR3 sequence is 14 residues long. CDR3 DNA (partial): TGTGCCAGCAGCTCAGACATGACTGGAAACACC. This gives the protein CASSSDMTGNT. Given in full, the CDR3 is CASSSDMTGNTIYF.